These 26 T cell receptor beta chains came from one sample sequenced in a study of blood T cell repertoires in COVID-19. Clones were read by immunoSEQ multiplex PCR, and TCRdb kept only the in-frame ones, dropping some. This sample carries 150,000 to 200,000 clones, about 86% of them seen once, and the ten largest clones take 0.88%. Source material: peripheral blood. These TCRs come from a woman in her late teens or twenties who had recovered from COVID-19.

The gene calls are TRBV5-1 and TRBJ2-3; possibly TRBD2 for D (6 bases). Germline CDR1 is SGHRS and CDR2 is YFSETQ. Trimming removed 3 bases at V and 0 bases at J, with 14 bases between. The CDR3 is 16 amino acids. The CDR3 bases are TGCGCCAGCAGCTGGGGGACTGTCGGGAGCACAGATACGCAGTATTTT. Translated: CASSWGTVGSTDTQYF. The full variable domain, its missing parts supplied by reference TRBV5-1 and TRBJ2-3, is KAGVTQTPRYLIKTRGQQVTLSCSPISGHRSVSWYQQTPGQGLQFLFEYFSETQRNKGNFPGRFSGRQFSNSRSEMNVSTLELGDSALYLCASSWGTVGSTDTQYFGPGTRLTVL.

The chain combines TRBV7-8 with TRBJ2-1; 9 nucleotides line up with TRBD1. The CDR3 is 14 residues long. V lost 5 bases to trimming and J lost 10 bases; unmatched junction nucleotides: 9. Germline lookup yields CDR1 SGHVS and CDR2 FQNEAQ. The CDR3 region has the DNA TGTGCCAGCAGCATACTACAGGGGGCATGGGAGCAGTTCTTC. Amino acids: CASSILQGAWEQFF. Full variable domain (missing parts from reference TRBV7-8 and TRBJ2-1): GAGVSQSPRYKVAKRGQDVALRCDPISGHVSLFWYQQALGQGPEFLTYFQNEAQLDKSGLPSDRFFAERPEGSVSTLKIQRTQQEDSAVYLCASSILQGAWEQFFGPGTRLTVL.

V usage is TRBV2 and J usage is TRBJ2-1; D is undetermined. Trimming took off 4 bases at V and 7 bases at J, with 11 bases between the two ends. The CDR3 sequence is 13 residues long. The germline V gene encodes CDR1 SNHLY and CDR2 FYNNEI. CDR3 protein: CASSALKLNEQFF. The CDR3 bases are TGTGCCAGCAGTGCTTTGAAACTTAATGAGCAGTTCTTC.

The chain recombines TRBV18 with TRBJ1-4; no reliable D call. The germline V and J ends were trimmed by 3 bases and 7 bases, with 15 bases remaining between them. The germline CDR1 and CDR2 sequences are KGHSH and LQKENI. This CDR3 region has 15 residues. The CDR3 coding sequence is TGTGCCAGCTCACCCGACTCCTTTTCAAGTGAAAAACTGTTTTTT. It specifies CASSPDSFSSEKLFF.

The chain employs TRBV6-2 or TRBV6-3 and TRBJ1-1; D perhaps matches TRBD1 (6 bases). Germline CDR1 and CDR2: MNHEY and SVGEGT. The V end lost 5 bases, the J end lost 1 base, and 11 bases lay between the germline ends. CDR3 length equals 14 residues. For the CDR3, the DNA is TGTGCCAGCAGTGGATCGGACAGGAACACTGAAGCTTTCTTT. It specifies CASSGSDRNTEAFF.

The chain recombines TRBV24-1 with TRBJ2-3, with D perhaps TRBD1 (6 bases). The CDR3 has 17 amino acids. The germline gives CDR1 KGHDR, CDR2 SFDVKD. The germline V and J ends were trimmed by 0 bases and 6 bases, with 18 bases remaining between them. CDR3: CATSDLSAGEGMDTQYF. The CDR3 bases are TGTGCCACCAGTGATTTGAGTGCAGGGGAAGGGATGGATACGCAGTATTTT.

The chain is built from TRBV4-2 and TRBJ2-1; TRBD2 matches 10 bases. Germline V gene lookup returns CDR1 LGHNA and CDR2 YNFKEQ. The CDR3 extends over 16 amino acids. With V trimmed by 0 bases and J by 8 bases, 7 bases remained unmatched. The CDR3 DNA reads as TGTGCCAGCAGCCAAGAGGCTAGCGGGAGATCATATGAGCAGTTCTTC. It yields the protein CASSQEASGRSYEQFF.

The chain uses TRBV19 and TRBJ1-5; 7 bases match TRBD1. CDR1 LNHDA and CDR2 SQIVND come from the germline V gene (reference sequence). The CDR3 is 15 amino acids. V gave up 3 bases and J gave up 2 bases; unmatched junction bases: 4. The CDR3 coding sequence is TGTGCCAGTAGTATTTTCGGACAGGGCAATCAGCCCCAGCATTTT. It is translated as CASSIFGQGNQPQHF.

This clone was picked up a small number of times. The V and J genes are TRBV14 and TRBJ2-7, with D unresolved. This CDR3 region has 14 residues. The germline V gene encodes CDR1 SGHDN and CDR2 FVKESK. The germline V and J ends were trimmed by 3 bases and 2 bases, with 11 bases remaining between them. The CDR3 loop reads CASSQGWVTYEQYV. Written as DNA, the CDR3 is TGTGCCAGCAGCCAGGGCTGGGTCACCTACGAGCAGTACGTC.

The CDR3 coding sequence is TGTGCCAGCAGCGCATCTAGCGGGGTTTTGATGTTTTTT. It translates to CASSASSGVLMFF. The chain uses TRBV7-2 and TRBJ2-2; 9 positions agree with TRBD2. This CDR3 contains 13 residues. The germline CDR1 and CDR2 sequences are SGHTA and FQGNSA. The V and J ends lost 5 bases and 15 bases, in that order; junction bases with no gene match: 10.

The J gene is TRBJ1-2, the V gene TRBV28; D unresolved. Germline assignment: CDR1 MDHEN and CDR2 SYDVKM. CDR3 length equals 17 residues. V lost 6 bases and J lost 1, with 21 bases in between. The CDR3: CASRPRGFPGGNYGYTF. As DNA, the CDR3 is TGTGCCAGCAGACCTCGGGGTTTCCCTGGAGGTAACTATGGCTACACCTTC.

The V call is TRBV6-5, the J call TRBJ2-2, with TRBD2 matching over 14 bases. Germline-derived CDR1 and CDR2 are MNHEY and SVGAGI. Trimming removed 0 bases from V and 7 bases from J; junction bases left unmatched: 1. CDR3 length: 16 amino acids. The CDR3 loop is CASSYSGLAGVGELFF. In DNA, the CDR3 is TGTGCCAGCAGTTACTCGGGACTAGCGGGAGTCGGGGAGCTGTTTTTT.

The chain couples TRBV7-3 to TRBJ2-1, with TRBD2 matching 12 bases. V lost 2 bases, J lost 4 bases, and 6 bases stayed unmatched. There are 17 residues in the CDR3. Germline CDR1 SGHTA, CDR2 FQGTGA. The CDR3 region is CASSLGRTSGAYNEQFF. CDR3 DNA: TGTGCCAGCAGCTTAGGGCGGACTAGCGGGGCTTACAATGAGCAGTTCTTC.

The V call is TRBV3-1 (or the pseudogene TRBV3-2), the J call TRBJ2-7, with 8 bases lining up with TRBD1. This CDR3 region has 15 residues. V lost 2 bases to trimming and J lost 7 bases; unmatched junction nucleotides: 10. Germline V gene data show CDR1 as LGHDT and CDR2 as YNNKEL (reference sequence). CDR3 sequence reads: CASSQFRQGAREQYF. The CDR3 coding sequence is TGTGCCAGCAGCCAATTCCGGCAGGGGGCCCGGGAGCAGTACTTC.

V and J are TRBV7-8 and TRBJ2-3, with 11 positions matching TRBD1. V lost 5 bases, J lost 4 bases, and 8 bases stayed unmatched. Germline CDR1 reads SGHVS; CDR2 reads FQNEAQ. This CDR3 is built from 16 residues. CDR3 amino acids: CASSSRTGGESDTQYF. For the CDR3, the DNA is TGTGCCAGCAGCAGTCGGACAGGGGGCGAATCAGATACGCAGTATTTT.

The rearrangement joins TRBV18 to TRBJ1-5; weak D call: TRBD1 (6 bases). CDR3 length: 15 amino acids. V lost 4 bases and J 0 bases, leaving 10 bases between the germline ends. From germline, CDR1 is KGHSH and CDR2 LQKENI. The CDR3 region is CASSRKGDSNQPQHF. In DNA form, the CDR3 reads TGTGCCAGCTCACGAAAGGGGGATAGCAATCAGCCCCAGCATTTT.

The V and J genes are TRBV3-1 (or the pseudogene TRBV3-2) and TRBJ2-6, with D possibly TRBD2 on 7 matching bases. This CDR3 region has 16 residues. Germline V CDR1 and CDR2: LGHDT, YNNKEL (reference sequence). The V and J ends lost 3 bases and 4 bases respectively, with 13 bases between them. CDR3 nucleotides: TGTGCCAGCAGCCACCGGGGGGCTAGGGGGGCCAACGTCCTGACTTTC. It yields the protein CASSHRGARGANVLTF.

The chain employs TRBV3-1 (or the pseudogene TRBV3-2) and TRBJ2-5, with D possibly being TRBD1 (6 bases). From germline, CDR1 is LGHDT and CDR2 YNNKEL (reference sequence). The V end lost 3 bases, the J end lost 10 bases, and 12 bases lay between the germline ends. The CDR3 is made up of 12 amino acids. The CDR3 bases are TGTGCCAGCAGCCATACCAGGGGATTCCAGTACTTC. Translating it yields CASSHTRGFQYF.

The chain recombines TRBV11-2 with TRBJ2-4; tentative D call: TRBD1 (5 bases). The length of the CDR3 is 16 residues. V dropped 0 bases and J dropped 2 bases, with 11 bases sitting between them. Germline assignment: CDR1 SGHAT and CDR2 FQNNGV. The CDR3 DNA is TGTGCCAGCAGCTTAGACGGCCAGGGTTCCAAAAACATTCAGTACTTC. It specifies CASSLDGQGSKNIQYF.

The chain recombines TRBV7-2 with TRBJ1-1; D gene unclear. Trimming cost V 2 bases and J 1 base, with 5 bases left between them. CDR1 is SGHTA, CDR2 FQGNSA, per germline. The CDR3 covers 13 residues. The CDR3 protein is CASSLQQNTEAFF. The CDR3 bases are TGTGCCAGCAGCTTACAACAGAACACTGAAGCTTTCTTT.

The rearrangement uses TRBV7-2 and TRBJ2-7; 7 bases are shared with TRBD1. Trimming took 2 bases from V and 4 from J; bases not matched to a gene: 8. The germline V gene has CDR1 SGHTA and CDR2 FQGNSA. CDR3 length: 15 amino acids. The CDR3 protein is CASSLRTGWLYEQYF. The CDR3 DNA is TGTGCCAGCAGCTTAAGGACAGGATGGCTGTACGAGCAGTACTTC.

This rearrangement joins TRBV6-4 to TRBJ1-6; D not resolved. The CDR3 loop spans 14 amino acids. With 7 bases removed from V and 8 bases from J, the gap between germline ends came to 15 bases. CDR1 is MRHNA and CDR2 is SNTAGT in the germline V gene. The CDR3 loop is CASIQHSPDSPLHF. The DNA of the CDR3 is TGTGCCAGCATTCAACATAGCCCCGATTCACCCCTCCACTTT.

This clone appeared a single time. The rearrangement uses TRBV7-3 and TRBJ2-5; 11 bases align to TRBD2. V lost 5 bases and J lost 1; bases outside the gene matches: 9. Germline CDR1 SGHTA, CDR2 FQGTGA. The CDR3 loop spans 17 amino acids. The CDR3 DNA follows: TGTGCCAGCAGCCCAGGGGGACTAGCGGTATGCCAAGAGACCCAGTACTTC. This sequence encodes CASSPGGLAVCQETQYF.

This clone was picked up a small number of times. The V and J genes are TRBV30 and TRBJ1-5; D perhaps matches TRBD1 (6 bases). The CDR3 totals 13 residues. Germline CDR1 is GTSNPN and CDR2 is SVGIG (reference sequence). The V gene lost 2 bases and the J gene lost 5 bases, with 10 bases spanning the gap. The CDR3 DNA follows: TGTGCCTGGAGTCGGCAGGGGTATCAGCCCCAGCATTTT. Encoded protein: CAWSRQGYQPQHF.

The chain is built from TRBV9 and TRBJ1-1; possibly TRBD1 for D (5 bases). From germline, CDR1 is SGDLS and CDR2 YYNGEE. This CDR3 has 17 amino acids. Trimming pared 3 bases from V and 2 bases from J, leaving 20 bases between. The CDR3 here is CASSAVSRKDKNTEAFF. CDR3 DNA sequence: TGTGCCAGCAGCGCGGTCTCAAGGAAGGACAAAAACACTGAAGCTTTCTTT.

The chain carries TRBV10-3 and TRBJ2-1; maybe TRBD1 (5 bases). This CDR3 has 13 residues. CDR1 and CDR2 (germline): ENHRY, SYGVKD. The ends were cut back, 6 bases at V and 5 bases at J, with 11 bases in the middle. The CDR3 is CAIRLDTNNEQFF. The CDR3 DNA is TGTGCCATCAGACTGGACACTAACAATGAGCAGTTCTTC.